The present entry profiles one T cell receptor (beta chain) with its context. The same CDR3 can be traced to other DNA sequences in this sample. The data were taken from a study of blood T cell repertoires in COVID-19. Study overall: T cells, B-cell-depleted T cells, or PBMCs supplied cDNA or gDNA.

The method was immunoSEQ multiplex PCR; TCRdb's version includes in-frame clones alone and lacks a portion of them. This table holds 200,000 to 250,000 clones, around 90% found once. The sequencing sample was made of peripheral blood. This clonotype was sampled from a man aged 60 to 75 with acute or convalescent COVID-19.

CDR3 protein: CASSRQGSYEQYF. DNA of the CDR3: TGTGCCAGCAGCAGACAGGGTTCTTACGAGCAGTACTTC. V usage is TRBV6-5 and J usage is TRBJ2-7, with 7 positions matching TRBD1. The J segment lost 4 bases and the V segment lost 6 bases, leaving 6 bases of the junction unmatched. Germline CDR1 is MNHEY and CDR2 is SVGAGI. The CDR3 has 13 amino acids.